These T cell receptor beta chains were read from a single sample in a study of blood T cell repertoires in COVID-19. Measured with immunoSEQ multiplex PCR; TCRdb has only the in-frame clones, and not every one. The profile shows about 130,000 clones, about 80% of them singletons. Sequenced input: peripheral blood. These receptors were taken from an elderly woman with acute or convalescent COVID-19. The CDR3 runs from the conserved cysteine through the conserved F or W. D genes are given only for firm matches. Size is omitted from some rows. Given values are once, few, many or a class for expanded clones.

clone size	V gene	J gene	D gene	CDR3 protein	CDR3 DNA
NA	TRBV6-6	TRBJ1-1	TRBD1	CASTPGQGTSNTEAFF	TGTGCCAGCACTCCGGGACAGGGGACCTCGAACACTGAAGCTTTCTTT
NA	TRBV6-4	TRBJ1-1	TRBD1	CASSEEQGATEAFF	TGTGCCAGCAGTGAAGAACAGGGGGCTACTGAAGCTTTCTTT
once	TRBV10-1	TRBJ1-1	NA	CASRTDMNTEAFF	TGCGCCAGCAGGACAGACATGAACACTGAAGCTTTCTTT
NA	TRBV3-1/TRBV3-2	TRBJ2-2	NA	CASSQRGRGHTGELFF	TGTGCCAGCAGCCAACGTGGCAGGGGCCACACCGGGGAGCTGTTTTTT
few	TRBV10-3	TRBJ1-1	TRBD1	CAIVPGQGFTEAFF	TGTGCCATCGTCCCGGGACAGGGGTTCACTGAAGCTTTCTTT
NA	TRBV27	TRBJ1-1	TRBD1	CASSYGTGLTEAFF	TGTGCCAGCAGTTACGGGACAGGGCTAACTGAAGCTTTCTTT
NA	TRBV18	TRBJ1-5	TRBD1	CASSPTTGGGQPQHF	TGTGCCAGCTCACCAACCACAGGGGGAGGACAGCCCCAGCATTTT
NA	TRBV6-5	TRBJ1-2	NA	CASSYTLTGYGYTF	TGTGCCAGCAGTTACACCTTGACGGGATATGGCTACACCTTC
NA	TRBV11-2	TRBJ2-1	TRBD2	CASSKSGGSYNEQFF	TGTGCCAGCAGCAAAAGCGGGGGGTCCTACAATGAGCAGTTCTTC
NA	TRBV11-2	TRBJ2-3	TRBD2	CASQSGGTDTQYF	TGTGCCAGTCAGAGCGGGGGCACAGATACGCAGTATTTT
NA	TRBV29-1	TRBJ2-3	NA	CSVETSYRPDTQYF	TGCAGCGTAGAGACTAGTTATCGCCCAGATACGCAGTATTTT
NA	TRBV19	TRBJ2-1	NA	CASSIGQTRGNEQFF	TGTGCCAGTAGTATCGGACAGACAAGGGGCAATGAGCAGTTCTTC
few	TRBV5-1	TRBJ1-1	TRBD1	CASERGGTGRGTEAFF	TGCGCCAGCGAGAGAGGGGGGACAGGGAGAGGCACTGAAGCTTTCTTT
once	TRBV11-1	TRBJ1-2	NA	CASSHREGLGYTF	TGTGCCAGCAGCCACAGGGAAGGACTTGGCTACACCTTC
NA	TRBV25-1	TRBJ2-1	NA	CASSDSRGYSYNEQFF	TGTGCCAGCAGTGATTCGCGGGGCTATTCCTACAATGAGCAGTTCTTC
NA	TRBV3-1/TRBV3-2	TRBJ2-2	TRBD1	CASSTDRGDTGELFF	TGTGCCAGCAGTACGGACAGGGGAGACACCGGGGAGCTGTTTTTT
once	TRBV19	TRBJ1-6	TRBD1	CASSNHHYRDRGNSPLHF	TGTGCCAGTAGTAATCATCATTACCGGGACAGGGGTAATTCACCCCTCCACTTT
few	TRBV4-1	TRBJ1-2	TRBD1	CASSQEGQNYGYTF	TGCGCCAGCAGCCAAGAGGGACAGAACTATGGCTACACCTTC
once	TRBV18	TRBJ2-2	TRBD2	CASSQRLAGSTGELFF	TGTGCCAGCTCACAGAGACTAGCGGGGAGCACCGGGGAGCTGTTTTTT
NA	TRBV9	TRBJ1-1	TRBD1	CASSGQRQGGDTEAFF	TGTGCCAGCAGCGGACAACGACAGGGGGGGGACACTGAAGCTTTCTTT
NA	TRBV18	TRBJ1-1	NA	CASSPNQMNTEAFF	TGTGCCAGCTCACCAAACCAGATGAACACTGAAGCTTTCTTT
few	TRBV7-8	TRBJ1-1	NA	CASSLVGAVGTEAFF	TGTGCCAGCAGCTTAGTAGGGGCGGTGGGCACTGAAGCTTTCTTT
NA	TRBV9	TRBJ2-2	NA	CASSVPKRDINTGELFF	TGTGCCAGCAGCGTGCCTAAGAGAGACATAAACACCGGGGAGCTGTTTTTT
NA	TRBV21-1	TRBJ1-1	NA	CASKGQGVTEAFF	TGTGCCAGCAAAGGACAGGGGGTCACTGAAGCTTTCTTT
NA	TRBV19	TRBJ1-2	NA	CASTIGDYGYTF	TGTGCCAGTACCATCGGGGACTATGGCTACACCTTC
NA	TRBV6-2/TRBV6-3	TRBJ1-2	NA	CASSIRPTDGYTF	TGTGCCAGCAGTATCCGCCCGACAGATGGCTACACCTTC
NA	TRBV11-1	TRBJ2-3	TRBD2	CASSLSRGGSDTQYF	TGTGCCAGCAGCTTAAGTCGGGGGGGCTCAGATACGCAGTATTTT
many	TRBV6-6	TRBJ1-5	NA	CASRRSAQAHSNQPQHF	TGTGCCAGCAGGCGAAGTGCACAGGCCCATAGCAATCAGCCCCAGCATTTT
NA	TRBV7-9	TRBJ1-1	TRBD1	CASSLLGQGASKNTEAFF	TGTGCCAGCAGCTTATTAGGACAGGGGGCTAGTAAGAACACTGAAGCTTTCTTT
once	TRBV4-1	TRBJ1-2	NA	CASSQGLGYGYTF	TGCGCCAGCAGCCAGGGGCTCGGCTATGGCTACACCTTC
NA	TRBV24-1	TRBJ1-4	NA	CATRDLAGISSEKLFF	TGTGCCACCAGGGACCTTGCGGGGATTTCAAGTGAAAAACTGTTTTTT
NA	TRBV11-3	TRBJ1-3	TRBD1	CASSRGTAGNTIYF	TGTGCCAGCAGCCGGGGGACAGCTGGAAACACCATATATTTT
NA	TRBV12-5	TRBJ2-5	NA	CASGLVLGGARETQYF	TGTGCTAGTGGTTTGGTACTGGGGGGGGCGAGAGAGACCCAGTACTTC
NA	TRBV9	TRBJ1-2	TRBD1	CASSAQTGDPGYGYTF	TGTGCCAGCAGCGCCCAGACAGGGGATCCGGGCTATGGCTACACCTTC
NA	TRBV5-4	TRBJ1-5	TRBD1	CASSFGTGDQPQHF	TGTGCCAGCAGCTTCGGGACAGGGGATCAGCCCCAGCATTTT
NA	TRBV5-1	TRBJ2-5	TRBD1	CASSYSNRGMAETQYF	TGCGCCAGCAGCTATTCTAACAGGGGAATGGCGGAGACCCAGTACTTC
NA	TRBV7-9	TRBJ1-6	TRBD1	CASSSGQFYNSPLHF	TGTGCCAGCAGCTCGGGACAGTTTTATAATTCACCCCTCCACTTT
NA	TRBV7-2	TRBJ2-2	NA	CASRSGVNTGELFF	TGTGCCAGTCGCTCAGGGGTTAACACCGGGGAGCTGTTTTTT
NA	TRBV9	TRBJ2-5	TRBD2	CASSVSLAGAETQYF	TGTGCCAGCAGCGTATCCCTAGCGGGGGCAGAGACCCAGTACTTC
NA	TRBV7-2	TRBJ1-6	NA	CASSEGASLHF	TGTGCCAGCAGCGAGGGCGCGTCCCTCCACTTT
NA	TRBV11-3	TRBJ2-1	NA	CASSFGDEQFF	TGTGCCAGCAGCTTCGGGGATGAGCAGTTCTTC
NA	TRBV11-2	TRBJ2-5	NA	CASSLGGQETQYF	TGTGCCAGCAGCTTAGGCGGGCAAGAGACCCAGTACTTC